This T cell receptor beta chain was sequenced for a study of T cells in Graves' hyperthyroidism and ophthalmopathy. The overall study: Once the initial diagnosis was made, peripheral blood was obtained before any treatment. The study's findings and limits: In validation, the model predicted ophthalmopathy. These predictions came a median 6.5 months before onset.

Every diagnosis used clinical symptoms, serum thyroxine and TRAb, thyroid ultrasound and orbital computed tomography. Fresh 10 ml peripheral blood yielded PBMCs. With V trimmed by 8 bases and J by 2 bases, 9 bases remained unmatched. The CDR3 has 14 amino acids. The germline CDR1 and CDR2 sequences are SGHTA and FQGNSA. This clonotype was counted ten times or more. As yet, its antigen is unknown. Template material for amplifying TCR beta CDR3 regions consisted of RNA transcripts. Primed by the HTBI set, a first-round RT-PCR was run on the TCR CDR3. TCRdb re-called the multiplex PCR reads with MiXCR, one entry per CDR3 protein. Here the sample spans a few hundred thousand distinct CDR3 sequences, 15% to 17% being singletons.

This clonotype was sampled from a woman aged 25 to 39 with Graves' hyperthyroidism. The sequenced sample was blood. The chain uses TRBV7-2 and TRBJ2-7, with 7 bases lining up with TRBD1. The CDR3 DNA follows: TGTGCCAGCTCAGGTCCGGGACAGCCCTACGAGCAGTACTTC. It specifies CASSGPGQPYEQYF.